Reported below is one TCR beta chain. V shed 7 bases and J shed 2 bases, with 15 bases lying between them. The CDR3 contains 15 residues. Germline CDR1 and CDR2: SGHTA and FQGNSA. The repertoire was sequenced with immunoSEQ multiplex PCR; TCRdb's copy has only in-frame clones and lacks some. The sample has around 55,000 clones; about 87% are singletons. These data are taken from a study of blood T cell repertoires in COVID-19. Study overall: Sources were T cells, B-cell-depleted T cells, or PBMCs; the material itself was cDNA or gDNA.

Sequences were obtained from peripheral blood. The chain has TRBV7-2 and TRBJ1-3; D remains unclear. This TCR derives from a man aged 35-49 years with COVID-19, enrolled during active disease. Written as DNA, the CDR3 is TGTGCCAGCACTGGTACAGCACTCCCTGGAAACACCATATATTTT. Translation: CASTGTALPGNTIYF.